The TCR beta chain described here comes from a study of CD8+CD57+ T cells in acquired aplastic anemia. In the study overall: The mean DNA yield obtained from sorted CD4+ and CD8+ cells came to approximately 3.2 ug.

CDR1 is LNHDA and CDR2 is SQIVND in the germline V gene (reference sequence). V dropped 8 bases and J dropped 6 bases, with 19 bases sitting between them. The length of the CDR3 is 14 residues. This clonotype has just a few counts. Its matching antigen is unknown. Findings and limits, study-wide: Between patients and controls, around 30 CD8+ CDR3 sequences were found in common.

Investigators profiled TCR beta VDJ and CDR3 from genomic DNA template. TCRdb reanalysed the reads using MiXCR and keeps one entry per CDR3 protein. The sample carries about 190,000 distinct CDR3 sequences, approximately 50% recorded once. Selection for sequencing was limited to patients who had shown CD8+CD57+ cell expansion by flow cytometry. Sampling of blood occurred while the patients had still received no therapy. The sample consisted of sorted CD4+, CD8+, or CD8+CD57+ T cells (not recorded which) from PBMCs. The chain has TRBV19 and TRBJ1-2; the D gene is possibly TRBD1 (6 bases). The clonotype was recovered from a human donor with aplastic anemia. The CDR3 reads CASQTQDRIDGYTF. CDR3 in DNA: TGTGCCAGTCAAACACAAGACAGGATCGATGGCTACACCTTC. The whole variable domain, remainder taken from reference TRBV19 and TRBJ1-2, is DGGITQSPKYLFRKEGQNVTLSCEQNLNHDAMYWYRQDPGQGLRLIYYSQIVNDFQKGDIAEGYSVSREKKESFPLTVTSAQKNPTAFYLCASQTQDRIDGYTFGSGTRLTVV.